Presented here are 23 T cell receptor beta chains from one specimen sequenced in a study of radiation and T cells in renal cell carcinoma. Data came from immunoSEQ multiplex PCR; TCRdb stores just in-frame clones and leaves some out. The sample has 97,000 or so clones; approximately 82% are singletons. As for time point: blood 4 weeks post-SBRT, at nephrectomy. The treatment was: 15 Gy SBRT to primary tumor, nephrectomy 4 weeks later. The sequencing here drew on blood, taken from a patient whose treatment included radiotherapy and nephrectomy. These receptors originate from a man between 60 and 75 years old with renal cell carcinoma.

This chain connects TRBV10-2 to TRBJ2-7; D may be TRBD1 (7 bases). Trimming pared 6 bases from V and 6 bases from J, leaving 21 bases between. Germline values: CDR1 WSHSY, CDR2 SAAADI. This CDR3 has 15 amino acids. CDR3 DNA: TGCGCCAGCAGAAACAAGTTCCAGGGGGAGGCCGAGCAGTACTTC. It yields the protein CASRNKFQGEAEQYF.

This clone was detected only once. The rearrangement uses TRBV27 and TRBJ2-4; D not resolved. The CDR3 loop spans 13 amino acids. V was clipped by 4 bases and J by 7 bases, with 11 bases between them. CDR1 is MNHEY, CDR2 SMNVEV, per germline (reference sequence). The CDR3 here is CASSSAGYNIQYF. The CDR3 coding sequence is TGTGCCAGCAGTTCCGCTGGATACAACATTCAGTACTTC.

J is TRBJ2-5 and V is TRBV7-8; a possible D gene is TRBD2 (6 bases). The length of the CDR3 is 14 residues. Per germline, CDR1 SGHVS and CDR2 FQNEAQ. Trimming stripped 4 bases from V and 1 base from J, with 10 bases between. CDR3 loop: CASSSKEGQETQYF. CDR3 sequence (DNA): TGTGCCAGCAGCTCCAAGGAGGGCCAAGAGACCCAGTACTTC.

This chain connects TRBV11-2 to TRBJ2-7, with 9 bases aligning to TRBD1. The CDR3 loop spans 15 amino acids. Germline V CDR1 and CDR2: SGHAT, FQNNGV. With V trimmed by 6 bases and J by 4 bases, 10 bases remained unmatched. CDR3 in amino acids: CASSLRRDRVYEQYF. DNA for the CDR3: TGTGCCAGCAGTTTACGCCGGGACAGGGTGTACGAGCAGTACTTC.

This clone was seen just once. V usage is TRBV7-3 and J usage is TRBJ2-6; D gene ambiguous. The germline V gene has CDR1 SGHTA and CDR2 FQGTGA. Trimming took 0 bases from V and 0 from J, leaving 6 bases between them. The CDR3 is 16 amino acids. CDR3: CASSLTGGSGANVLTF. CDR3 bases: TGTGCCAGCAGCTTAACGGGTGGCTCTGGGGCCAACGTCCTGACTTTC. Drawing the rest from reference TRBV7-3 and TRBJ2-6, the complete variable domain is GAGVSQTPSNKVTEKGKYVELRCDPISGHTALYWYRQSLGQGPEFLIYFQGTGAADDSGLPNDRFFAVRPEGSVSTLKIQRTERGDSAVYLCASSLTGGSGANVLTFGAGSRLTVL.

In its sample, this clone was seen a few times. V is TRBV29-1 and J is TRBJ2-4; 10 bases map to TRBD1. J was trimmed by 2 bases and V by 3 bases; bases with no gene match: 4. The germline gives CDR1 SQVTM, CDR2 ANQGSEA. The CDR3 has 15 residues. CDR3 sequence reads: CSVDGTGVSKNIQYF. CDR3 in DNA: TGCAGCGTTGATGGGACAGGGGTGTCCAAAAACATTCAGTACTTC.

The CDR3 sequence is CASSRGRSEQYF. CDR3 nucleotides: TGTGCCAGCAGCCGGGGGCGAAGCGAGCAGTACTTC. The rearrangement joins TRBV6-5 to TRBJ2-7; D may match TRBD1 or TRBD2 (6 bases each). CDR1 is MNHEY and CDR2 is SVGAGI in the germline V gene. The V end lost 6 bases, the J end lost 6 bases, and 12 bases lay between the germline ends. This CDR3 contains 12 residues.

This chain links TRBV27 with TRBJ2-1; 7 positions agree with TRBD1. V dropped 3 bases and J dropped 0; count of bases not matched to a gene: 8. CDR1 MNHEY and CDR2 SMNVEV come from the germline V gene (reference sequence). The CDR3 contains 17 residues. Here the CDR3 reads CASSFGRGQSSYNEQFF. CDR3 bases: TGTGCCAGCAGTTTCGGCCGGGGACAGAGCTCCTACAATGAGCAGTTCTTC.

The V call is TRBV5-1, the J call TRBJ2-5, with D unresolved. Germline V gene sequence: CDR1 SGHRS, CDR2 YFSETQ. The CDR3 has 12 residues. V dropped 0 bases and J dropped 5 bases, with 5 bases sitting between them. CDR3 bases: TGCGCCAGCAGCTTGGCCTTTGAGACCCAGTACTTC. Translating gives CASSLAFETQYF.

This clone was seen a single time. The rearrangement joins TRBV10-3 to TRBJ2-1; either TRBD1 or TRBD2 may fit D (5 bases each). The V end was cut by 4 bases, the J end by 7 bases, with 14 bases between. Germline values: CDR1 ENHRY, CDR2 SYGVKD. The CDR3 covers 14 residues. CDR3 bases: TGTGCCATCAGTGGGGACGCCCTAGGGAATGAGCAGTTCTTC. As protein: CAISGDALGNEQFF.

The table lists this clone with a few counts. The CDR3 DNA reads TGTGCCAGTAGTCCCATAACACCGAACACCGGGGAGCTGTTTTTT. It encodes CASSPITPNTGELFF. The chain recombines TRBV19 with TRBJ2-2; no clear D gene. The CDR3 is 15 residues long. Trimming took 5 bases from V and 0 from J, leaving 10 bases between them. The germline gives CDR1 LNHDA, CDR2 SQIVND (reference sequence).

This rearrangement joins TRBV18 to TRBJ2-7; D gene unclear. V was shortened by 5 bases and J by 0 bases, with 5 bases between the two germline ends. The CDR3 spans 12 residues. Looked up from germline, CDR1 is KGHSH and CDR2 is LQKENI. The CDR3 loop reads CASSGTSYEQYF. The CDR3 region has the DNA TGTGCCAGCTCAGGCACCTCCTACGAGCAGTACTTC.

The V and J genes are TRBV5-1 and TRBJ2-7; 7 bases match TRBD1. CDR3 length: 14 amino acids. Germline V CDR1 and CDR2: SGHRS, YFSETQ. The V segment lost 5 bases and the J segment 1 base; nucleotides outside the gene matches: 6. CDR3 in amino acids: CASRPGTVSYEQYF. CDR3 in DNA: TGCGCCAGCAGGCCCGGGACAGTGTCCTACGAGCAGTACTTC.

The V and J genes are TRBV27 and TRBJ1-1; 7 bases agree with TRBD1. In germline, CDR1 is MNHEY, CDR2 SMNVEV (reference sequence). Trimming took 7 bases from V and 7 from J; bases not matched to a gene: 12. This CDR3 is 14 amino acids long. The CDR3 reads CASTRGQGVGEAFF. As DNA, the CDR3 is TGTGCCAGCACGAGGGGGCAGGGGGTAGGTGAAGCTTTCTTT.

The rearrangement links TRBV10-3 to TRBJ2-1, with 7 bases aligning to TRBD1. The J segment lost 12 bases and the V segment lost 11 bases, leaving 19 bases of the junction unmatched. CDR3 length equals 14 residues. Per germline, CDR1 ENHRY and CDR2 SYGVKD. CDR3 bases: TGTGCCGTCCAACAGGGGCCAGACCTAGATTTGCAGTTCTTC. The encoded protein is CAVQQGPDLDLQFF.

The chain couples TRBV28 to TRBJ1-2, with a tentative D call TRBD1 (6 bases). The CDR3 has 16 amino acids. Trimming shortened V by 2 bases and J by 5 bases, and 18 bases separated the two germline ends. CDR1 and CDR2 from the germline V gene are MDHEN and SYDVKM. The CDR3 DNA reads TGTGCCAGCAGTTTAGCAACAGGGATTTTAAAGTATGGCTACACCTTC. Amino acid sequence: CASSLATGILKYGYTF.

This chain links TRBV19 with TRBJ1-1; 7 bases match TRBD1. Germline V gene data show CDR1 as LNHDA and CDR2 as SQIVND (reference sequence). The CDR3 is made up of 13 amino acids. V dropped 3 bases and J dropped 3; count of bases not matched to a gene: 1. The CDR3 region has the DNA TGTGCCAGTAGTATCCAGGGGGACACTGAAGCTTTCTTT. Translating it yields CASSIQGDTEAFF.

The chain uses TRBV28 and TRBJ1-1; 8 bases match TRBD1. The germline V gene has CDR1 MDHEN and CDR2 SYDVKM. Trimming removed 3 bases from V and 1 base from J; junction bases left unmatched: 13. CDR3 length: 18 amino acids. The CDR3 nucleotides read TGTGCCAGCAGTTTCCCGCTCCTGGTGGGGACAGGGAACACTGAAGCTTTCTTT. Its protein product is CASSFPLLVGTGNTEAFF.

The chain uses TRBV2 and TRBJ2-5; D gene unclear. The CDR3 extends over 14 amino acids. V was cut by 6 bases and J by 5 bases, with 16 bases left in between. The germline V gene encodes CDR1 SNHLY and CDR2 FYNNEI. The chain's CDR3 is CASSPDRSDETQYF. Here the CDR3 DNA reads TGTGCCAGCAGCCCCGATCGGAGCGACGAGACCCAGTACTTC.

This sequence joins TRBV4-1 and TRBJ2-3; D ambiguous. Germline assignment: CDR1 MGHRA and CDR2 YSYEKL. The CDR3 contains 14 residues. V was cut by 0 bases and J by 6 bases, with 10 bases left in between. DNA for the CDR3: TGCGCCAGCAGCCAAGATCACAACCGGGATACGCAGTATTTT. Amino acids: CASSQDHNRDTQYF.

Points on this clone: The sample holds other DNA sequences that translate to the same CDR3. The rearrangement uses TRBV19 and TRBJ1-1; 8 positions match TRBD1. There are 13 residues in the CDR3. In germline, CDR1 is LNHDA, CDR2 SQIVND (reference sequence). Losses at the gene ends were 9 bases for V and 3 bases for J; bases not matched to a gene: 6. The CDR3 is CASSTTGDTEAFF. In DNA, the CDR3 is TGTGCCAGCTCTACGACAGGGGACACTGAAGCTTTCTTT.

The V call is TRBV7-9, the J call TRBJ1-1; D is undetermined. The length of the CDR3 is 14 residues. Germline CDR1 and CDR2: SEHNR and FQNEAQ (reference sequence). V lost 1 base to trimming and J lost 4 bases, with 10 bases between them. The CDR3 loop reads CASSLGGSSTEAFF. The DNA for the CDR3 is TGTGCCAGCAGCTTAGGGGGTTCGAGCACTGAAGCTTTCTTT. The full variable domain, its missing parts supplied by reference TRBV7-9 and TRBJ1-1, is DTGVSQNPRHKITKRGQNVTFRCDPISEHNRLYWYRQTLGQGPEFLTYFQNEAQLEKSRLLSDRFSAERPKGSFSTLEIQRTEQGDSAMYLCASSLGGSSTEAFFGQGTRLTVV.

This clone was seen only once. The chain employs TRBV9 and TRBJ2-5; 7 positions agree with TRBD1. Germline CDR1 SGDLS, CDR2 YYNGEE. The CDR3 loop spans 15 amino acids. The V gene end was trimmed by 0 bases and the J gene end by 4 bases; junction bases not matched to a gene: 6. CDR3 sequence: CASSVEGRGTETQYF. CDR3 DNA: TGTGCCAGCAGCGTAGAGGGCAGGGGGACAGAGACCCAGTACTTC.